What follows are 32 T cell receptor beta chains derived from one specimen sequenced in a study of shared clonotypes between healthy human individuals. Libraries were prepared by immunoSEQ multiplex PCR; TCRdb keeps only in-frame clonotypes and omits some of them. Of fewer than 850,000 clones in the sample, roughly 96% are singletons; the top ten hold about 0.25%. It was CD45RO-negative cells, positively selected for CCR7, that made up naive CD8 cells, with terminally differentiated effector memory CD45RA+ cells excluded. Sequenced material: naive CD8+ T cells sorted from blood. The receptors come from a man under 40 in good health.

The chain uses TRBV11-2 and TRBJ1-1; D possibly corresponds to TRBD1 (6 bases). Per germline, CDR1 SGHAT and CDR2 FQNNGV. V dropped 5 bases and J dropped 4 bases, with 17 bases sitting between them. This CDR3 has 15 residues. In nucleotides, the CDR3 is TGTGCCAGCAGCGCCGCACAGGGATGGGGCACTGAAGCTTTCTTT. It specifies CASSAAQGWGTEAFF.

Comment on this clone: One end of the junction varies from germline; a read error may be responsible. This chain uses TRBV7-9 with TRBJ1-2; TRBD1 aligns across 10 bases. Germline CDR1 SEHNR, CDR2 FQNEAQ (reference sequence). This CDR3 is 17 amino acids long. The DNA of the CDR3 is TGTGCCAGCAGCTTCATCCCGGGACAGGGGAAGGGGGATGGCAACACCTTC. Translation: CASSFIPGQGKGDGNTF. Based on the CDR3 plus reference TRBV7-9 and TRBJ1-2, the full variable domain is DTGVSQNPRHKITKRGQNVTFRCDPISEHNRLYWYRQTLGQGPEFLTYFQNEAQLEKSRLLSDRFSAERPKGSFSTLEIQRTEQGDSAMYLCASSFIPGQGKGDGNTFGSGTRLTVV.

V usage is TRBV5-4 and J usage is TRBJ2-5; 9 positions agree with TRBD1. V lost 0 bases, J lost 5 bases, and 5 bases stayed unmatched. The germline V gene has CDR1 SGHNT and CDR2 YYREEE (reference sequence). CDR3 length: 15 amino acids. CDR3 protein: CASSLVDRGGETQYF. The CDR3 DNA reads TGTGCCAGCAGCTTGGTGGACAGGGGTGGGGAGACCCAGTACTTC.

V gene TRBV4-1 combines with J gene TRBJ1-2; D perhaps matches TRBD1 (5 bases). The germline V gene has CDR1 MGHRA and CDR2 YSYEKL. The CDR3 loop spans 16 amino acids. With 1 base removed from V and 1 base from J, the gap between germline ends came to 13 bases. The CDR3 protein is CASSQGGDSSNYGYTF. The CDR3 nucleotides read TGCGCCAGCAGCCAAGGTGGTGACAGCAGTAACTATGGCTACACCTTC.

The J gene is TRBJ1-5, the V gene TRBV27, with TRBD1 matching over 7 bases. The CDR3 has 14 amino acids. Germline CDR1 and CDR2: MNHEY and SMNVEV (reference sequence). The V and J ends lost 5 bases and 6 bases, in that order; junction bases with no gene match: 7. In DNA form, the CDR3 reads TGTGCCAGCAGTCACGACAGGGCGGGTCAGCCCCAGCATTTT. Residues: CASSHDRAGQPQHF.

The chain joins TRBV11-3 to TRBJ2-1; D gene ambiguous. V was pared by 6 bases and J by 5 bases, with 5 bases between. Germline CDR1 reads SGHNT; CDR2 reads YENEEA. The CDR3 contains 11 residues. The CDR3 loop is CASRGHNEQFF. CDR3 DNA sequence: TGTGCCAGCAGGGGTCACAATGAGCAGTTCTTC.

This clone showed up just a few times. The gene calls are TRBV5-5 and TRBJ2-7, with D hard to call. CDR3 length: 16 residues. V was shortened by 0 bases and J by 4 bases, with 17 bases between the two germline ends. Germline V lookup: CDR1 SGHKS, CDR2 YYEKEE (reference sequence). This CDR3 is CASSLEAFPSGYEQYF. The CDR3 bases are TGTGCCAGCAGCTTGGAAGCGTTTCCCTCCGGTTACGAGCAGTACTTC.

The sample holds one count of this clone. This chain connects TRBV5-4 to TRBJ2-1, with a possible D match to TRBD2 (6 bases). Deletions cut 4 bases from V and 8 bases from J, with 13 bases between. CDR1 and CDR2 (germline): SGHNT, YYREEE (reference sequence). The CDR3 contains 13 residues. The chain's CDR3 is CASSARLVDEQFF. CDR3 DNA sequence: TGTGCCAGCAGCGCCCGACTAGTCGATGAGCAGTTCTTC.

The CDR3 nucleotides read TGTGCCAGCAGTTTATCGTATAGTCTTCACGAGCAGTACTTC. Translating it yields CASSLSYSLHEQYF. V is TRBV27 and J is TRBJ2-7; no firm D call. Trimming removed 0 bases at V and 5 bases at J, with 11 bases between. Germline CDR1 MNHEY, CDR2 SMNVEV (reference sequence). The CDR3 consists of 14 residues.

This sequence joins TRBV27 and TRBJ2-1; 9 nucleotides align to TRBD2. Trimming took 6 bases from V and 12 from J; bases not matched to a gene: 12. Germline V lookup: CDR1 MNHEY, CDR2 SMNVEV (reference sequence). The CDR3 spans 14 residues. The CDR3 here is CASSLGTSPDGQFF. CDR3 bases: TGTGCCAGCAGCCTCGGGACTAGCCCAGATGGGCAGTTCTTC.

The V call is TRBV9, the J call TRBJ2-2, with 11 bases aligning to TRBD2. With V trimmed by 4 bases and J by 3 bases, 8 bases remained unmatched. CDR1 is SGDLS, CDR2 YYNGEE, per germline. The CDR3 runs to 17 residues. CDR3 in DNA: TGTGCCAGCAGCCCCAGGGGACTAGCGGTAGACACCGGGGAGCTGTTTTTT. It codes for CASSPRGLAVDTGELFF.

Written as DNA, the CDR3 is TGTGCCAGCAGTTTAATTCCAGGGCCCAATGAGCAGTTCTTC. This encodes CASSLIPGPNEQFF. The chain has TRBV28 and TRBJ2-1, with D maybe TRBD1 (5 bases). The CDR3 runs to 14 residues. The germline V and J ends were trimmed by 2 bases and 6 bases, with 11 bases remaining between them. The germline V gene has CDR1 MDHEN and CDR2 SYDVKM.

The chain carries TRBV14 and TRBJ2-7, with TRBD1 as a possible D gene (6 bases). The V and J ends lost 4 bases and 2 bases respectively, with 12 bases between them. This CDR3 has 14 residues. Germline lookup yields CDR1 SGHDN and CDR2 FVKESK. CDR3 residues: CASSLLDSPYEQYF. The CDR3 region has the DNA TGTGCCAGCAGCCTCCTGGACAGTCCCTACGAGCAGTACTTC.

The chain has TRBV7-6 and TRBJ2-7; the match to TRBD1 covers 7 bases. The CDR3 loop spans 14 amino acids. In germline, CDR1 is SGHVS, CDR2 FNYEAQ. Germline trimming cut 5 bases from V and 5 bases from J; bases unmatched to any gene: 9. CDR3 nucleotide sequence: TGTGCCAGCAGCAGCCGGGACAGTCTCGACGAGCAGTACTTC. It specifies CASSSRDSLDEQYF.

V gene TRBV27 combines with J gene TRBJ1-5; D might be TRBD1 (6 bases). Germline V lookup: CDR1 MNHEY, CDR2 SMNVEV (reference sequence). V lost 10 bases and J 0 bases, leaving 13 bases between the germline ends. The CDR3 runs to 14 residues. The CDR3, as DNA: TGTGCCACCGGGGACATTTATAGCAATCAGCCCCAGCATTTT. Protein product: CATGDIYSNQPQHF.

This clone occurred once. V is TRBV29-1 and J is TRBJ2-3; perhaps TRBD2 as D (6 bases). Germline V CDR1 and CDR2: SQVTM, ANQGSEA. The CDR3 runs to 13 residues. V was clipped by 3 bases and J by 1 base, with 8 bases between them. The chain's CDR3 is CSVDPGGTDTQYF. DNA for the CDR3: TGCAGCGTTGATCCGGGGGGCACAGATACGCAGTATTTT.

The V call is TRBV5-1, the J call TRBJ2-7; 9 nucleotides agree with TRBD1. The CDR3 spans 17 residues. The J segment lost 3 bases and the V segment lost 4 bases, leaving 14 bases of the junction unmatched. Germline V gene sequence: CDR1 SGHRS, CDR2 YFSETQ. CDR3 in amino acids: CASSPRRHGTGSYEQYF. DNA of the CDR3: TGCGCCAGCAGCCCGCGACGTCACGGGACAGGGAGCTACGAGCAGTACTTC.

The chain carries TRBV28 and TRBJ2-1, with a tentative D call TRBD2 (6 bases). Trimming took 3 bases from V and 5 from J, leaving 8 bases between them. CDR3 length equals 13 residues. Germline loops: CDR1 MDHEN, CDR2 SYDVKM. CDR3 loop: CASSFAGNNEQFF. In nucleotides, the CDR3 is TGTGCCAGCAGTTTTGCGGGGAACAATGAGCAGTTCTTC. Complete variable domain (other parts from reference TRBV28 and TRBJ2-1): DVKVTQSSRYLVKRTGEKVFLECVQDMDHENMFWYRQDPGLGLRLIYFSYDVKMKEKGDIPEGYSVSREKKERFSLILESASTNQTSMYLCASSFAGNNEQFFGPGTRLTVL.

As regards this clone: The CDR3 does not close with the conserved phenylalanine or tryptophan, likely indicating a read error. Because the CDR3's place on the DNA is in doubt, the DNA is left out and the CDR3 is given as listed by TCRdb. The rearrangement joins TRBV6-4 to TRBJ1-3. Germline CDR1 is MRHNA and CDR2 is SNTAGT. Termini included, the CDR3 measures 8 amino acids. CDR3 amino acids: CASRDSIS.

The gene calls are TRBV30 and TRBJ2-1, with 10 bases lining up with TRBD2. Germline V gives CDR1 GTSNPN, CDR2 SVGIG (reference sequence). The CDR3 has 13 amino acids. Losses at the gene ends were 4 bases for V and 9 bases for J; bases not matched to a gene: 6. In DNA, the CDR3 is TGTGCCTGGACTAGCGGGAGTGGGGGTGAGCAGTTCTTC. Translating it yields CAWTSGSGGEQFF.

This clone was picked up one time. The chain uses TRBV1 and TRBJ1-5; the table calls TRBD1, which could not be checked here. TRBV1 is a pseudogene locus. The CDR3 runs 16 residues. The CDR3 reads CTSSHAGQGAHQPQHF. The CDR3 nucleotides are TGCACCAGCAGCCATGCGGGACAGGGGGCTCACCAGCCCCAGCATTTT.

CDR3 amino acids: CASSFIRQTYEQYF. In nucleotides, the CDR3 is TGTGCCAGCAGCTTTATACGACAGACCTACGAGCAGTACTTC. This sequence joins TRBV7-8 and TRBJ2-7, with D possibly matching TRBD1 (5 bases). V lost 3 bases to trimming and J lost 2 bases, with 11 bases between them. This CDR3 comprises 14 residues. CDR1 SGHVS and CDR2 FQNEAQ come from the germline V gene.

The chain couples TRBV28 to TRBJ2-7; TRBD2 matches at 9 bases. The CDR3 contains 14 residues. The germline CDR1 and CDR2 sequences are MDHEN and SYDVKM. V dropped 6 bases and J dropped 3; count of bases not matched to a gene: 6. CDR3 sequence: CASSEREANYEQYF. The DNA for the CDR3 is TGTGCCAGCAGCGAGCGGGAGGCCAACTACGAGCAGTACTTC.

This clone was counted once. The chain carries TRBV9 and TRBJ2-3; 7 nucleotides agree with TRBD2. The CDR3 consists of 13 residues. J gave up 2 bases and V 5 bases, and 2 bases lay outside the gene matches. The germline gives CDR1 SGDLS, CDR2 YYNGEE. The CDR3 sequence is CASRAGDTDTQYF. DNA of the CDR3: TGTGCCAGCAGGGCGGGGGACACAGATACGCAGTATTTT.

The chain uses TRBV7-9 and TRBJ2-3; 7 positions agree with TRBD2. The CDR3 is made up of 14 amino acids. The germline V gene has CDR1 SEHNR and CDR2 FQNEAQ (reference sequence). Trimming cost V 3 bases and J 6 bases; bases outside gene matches: 6. The CDR3 nucleotides read TGTGCCAGCAGCTTTACGCGGGAGAGGGATACGCAGTATTTT. Translation: CASSFTRERDTQYF.

The chain joins TRBV28 to TRBJ2-7, with 7 positions matching TRBD1. This CDR3 is built from 12 residues. Germline V gene lookup returns CDR1 MDHEN and CDR2 SYDVKM. V trimming: 4 bases; J trimming: 3 bases; junction bases outside the gene matches: 0. The CDR3 sequence is CASSSGGYEQYF. CDR3 DNA sequence: TGTGCCAGCAGTTCAGGGGGCTACGAGCAGTACTTC.

J is TRBJ2-1 and V is TRBV7-8, with 8 bases lining up with TRBD2. CDR1 and CDR2 (germline): SGHVS, FQNEAQ. The CDR3 has 16 amino acids. V lost 4 bases, J lost 4 bases, and 9 bases stayed unmatched. This CDR3 is CASSSQGLGPYNEQFF. In DNA form, the CDR3 reads TGTGCCAGCAGCTCACAGGGACTAGGCCCTTACAATGAGCAGTTCTTC.

The rearrangement links TRBV11-2 to TRBJ2-7, with D hard to call. The germline V gene has CDR1 SGHAT and CDR2 FQNNGV. Trimming took 4 bases from V and 5 from J, leaving 15 bases between them. This CDR3 has 14 residues. CDR3 in DNA: TGTGCCAGCAGCTCCGAAACAGTGCTCCACGAGCAGTACTTC. Translated: CASSSETVLHEQYF. Drawing the rest from reference TRBV11-2 and TRBJ2-7, the complete variable domain is EAGVAQSPRYKIIEKRQSVAFWCNPISGHATLYWYQQILGQGPKLLIQFQNNGVVDDSQLPKDRFSAERLKGVDSTLKIQPAKLEDSAVYLCASSSETVLHEQYFGPGTRLTVT.

Of note for this clone: Distinct nucleotide sequences in the sample also encode this CDR3. This chain joins TRBV9 and TRBJ2-1; 7 bases fit TRBD2. Germline CDR1 reads SGDLS; CDR2 reads YYNGEE. The CDR3 runs 14 residues. The trim removed 1 base at V and 7 bases at J, leaving 5 bases unmatched. The CDR3 sequence: CASSVSGGGNEQFF. CDR3 DNA: TGTGCCAGCAGCGTATCGGGGGGAGGGAATGAGCAGTTCTTC.

The rearrangement uses TRBV12-5 and TRBJ2-3; D is unclear. V gave up 1 base and J gave up 4 bases, with 12 bases separating them. The germline V gene encodes CDR1 LGHNT and CDR2 FRNRAP. The CDR3 contains 15 residues. The DNA for the CDR3 is TGTGCTAGTGGTTTGGCTGGCATTGGCTCAGATACGCAGTATTTT. This encodes CASGLAGIGSDTQYF.

This rearrangement joins TRBV7-2 to TRBJ1-2; tentative D call: TRBD1 (6 bases). There are 16 residues in the CDR3. CDR1 is SGHTA and CDR2 is FQGNSA in the germline V gene. Trimming removed 2 bases at V and 6 bases at J, with 19 bases between. This CDR3 is CASSLSLKRAGDGYTF. CDR3 nucleotides: TGTGCCAGCAGCTTAAGTCTAAAAAGGGCAGGGGATGGCTACACCTTC.

The J gene is TRBJ1-1, the V gene TRBV7-9; D is ambiguous. CDR3 length: 12 residues. Per the germline V gene, CDR1 is SEHNR and CDR2 is FQNEAQ (reference sequence). V dropped 1 base and J dropped 7 bases, with 7 bases sitting between them. CDR3: CASSLDLHEAFF. CDR3 sequence (DNA): TGTGCCAGCAGCTTAGATCTGCATGAAGCTTTCTTT.